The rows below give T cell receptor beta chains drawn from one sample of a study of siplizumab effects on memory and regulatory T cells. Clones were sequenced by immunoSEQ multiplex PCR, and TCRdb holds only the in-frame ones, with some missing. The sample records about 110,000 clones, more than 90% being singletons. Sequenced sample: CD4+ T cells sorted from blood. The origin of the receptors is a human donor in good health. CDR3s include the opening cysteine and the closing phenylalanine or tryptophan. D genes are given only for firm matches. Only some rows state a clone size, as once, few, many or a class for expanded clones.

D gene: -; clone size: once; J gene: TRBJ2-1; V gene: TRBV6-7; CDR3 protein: CASSYLGQEQFF; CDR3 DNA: TGTGCCAGCAGTTACTTGGGGCAGGAGCAGTTCTTC
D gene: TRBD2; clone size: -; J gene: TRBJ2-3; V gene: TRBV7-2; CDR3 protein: CASSLRAGGPLTDTQYF; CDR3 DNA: TGTGCCAGCAGCTTAAGGGCGGGGGGACCTCTAACAGATACGCAGTATTTT
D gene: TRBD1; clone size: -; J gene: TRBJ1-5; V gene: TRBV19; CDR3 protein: CASSLGQGGNQPQHF; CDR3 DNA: TGTGCCAGTAGCTTAGGACAGGGTGGCAATCAGCCCCAGCATTTT
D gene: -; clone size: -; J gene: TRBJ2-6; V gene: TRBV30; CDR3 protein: CAWTWSGANVLTF; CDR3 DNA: TGTGCCTGGACGTGGTCTGGGGCCAACGTCCTGACTTTC
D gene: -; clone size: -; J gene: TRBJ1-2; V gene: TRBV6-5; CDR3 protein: CASAREAYGYTF; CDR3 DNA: TGTGCCAGCGCGCGGGAAGCCTATGGCTACACCTTC
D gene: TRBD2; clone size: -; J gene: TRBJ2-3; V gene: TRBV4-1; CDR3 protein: CASSQSGRAGTDTQYF; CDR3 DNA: TGCGCCAGCAGCCAAAGCGGGAGGGCAGGCACAGATACGCAGTATTTT
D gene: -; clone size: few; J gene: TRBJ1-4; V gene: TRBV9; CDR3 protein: CASSFRDGFNEKLFF; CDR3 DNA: TGTGCCAGCAGCTTCCGGGACGGATTTAATGAAAAACTGTTTTTT
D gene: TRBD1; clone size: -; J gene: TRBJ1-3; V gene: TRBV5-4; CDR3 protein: CASSLGQGAAGNTIYF; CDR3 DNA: TGTGCCAGCAGCTTGGGGCAGGGGGCAGCTGGAAACACCATATATTTT
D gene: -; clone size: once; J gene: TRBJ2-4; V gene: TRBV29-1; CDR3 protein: CSVGQGGSAKNIQYF; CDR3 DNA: TGCAGCGTAGGACAGGGAGGGTCTGCCAAAAACATTCAGTACTTC
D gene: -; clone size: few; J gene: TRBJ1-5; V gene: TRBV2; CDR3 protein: CASRETGVPQHF; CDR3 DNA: TGTGCCAGCAGGGAGACAGGTGTGCCCCAGCATTTT
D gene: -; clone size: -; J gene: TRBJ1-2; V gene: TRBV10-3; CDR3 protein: CAISAFQGGNGYTF; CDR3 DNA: TGTGCCATCAGTGCTTTTCAGGGAGGAAATGGCTACACCTTC